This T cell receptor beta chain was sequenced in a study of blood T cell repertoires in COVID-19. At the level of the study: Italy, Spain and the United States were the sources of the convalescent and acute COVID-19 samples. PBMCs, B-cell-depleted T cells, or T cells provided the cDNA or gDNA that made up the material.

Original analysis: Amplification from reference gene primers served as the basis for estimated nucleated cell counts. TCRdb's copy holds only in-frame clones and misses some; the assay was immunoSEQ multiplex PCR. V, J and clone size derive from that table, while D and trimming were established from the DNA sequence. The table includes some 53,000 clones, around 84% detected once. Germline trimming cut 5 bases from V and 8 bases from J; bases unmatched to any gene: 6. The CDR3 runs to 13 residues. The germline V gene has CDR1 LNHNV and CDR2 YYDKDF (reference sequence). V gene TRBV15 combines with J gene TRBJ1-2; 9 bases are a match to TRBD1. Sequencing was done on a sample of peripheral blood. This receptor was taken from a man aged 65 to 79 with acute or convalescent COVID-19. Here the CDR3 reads CATSSRTGEGYTF. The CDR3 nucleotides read TGTGCCACCAGCTCTCGGACAGGGGAGGGCTACACCTTC.